This TCR beta chain was recorded in a study of blood T cells in healthy people across ages (dated by TCRdb to 2013 to 2016). For context, the study as a whole: Template switching captured roughly one uniquely barcoded TCR beta cDNA molecule per two T cells in model experiments. To track age-related changes in TCR beta repertoire diversity, the study relied on deep sequencing normalized with unique cDNA molecular identifiers. The donors were split into four age groups: young (average approximately 16 years), middle-aged (roughly 39), aged (around 67) and long-lived (over 80). For two donors (one aged 18 to 30 and one aged 80 or older), the study analyzed two additional independent replicas of 1 million unique cDNA reads from the same blood draw. To avoid experimental bias, donors of different ages were spread randomly across the sequencing lanes. Findings and caveats that apply to the study as a whole: Observed TCR beta diversity correlated strongly with the percentage of naive T cells measured by flow cytometry. The CMV infection status of donors was not known, potentially confounding age-related changes in expanded clonotypes. Total diversity estimates from one million sequenced T cells were considered lower bounds and underestimates. Observed TCR beta diversity per million T cells fell roughly linearly with age, and a significant reduction was already apparent by age around 40. The long-lived group showed more naive CD4+ T cells, fewer expanded clones and increased TCR diversity than the aged group, suggesting age selection. Because profiling used bulk unsorted PBMCs, naive and antigen-experienced compartments could not be compared conclusively.

This clonotype was observed many times. The clone's antigen remains unknown. Base qualities are not provided; no much larger clone lies one nucleotide away. Systemically healthy Caucasian individuals from Russia, about 38 in total and aged about 6 to 100 years, were included as donors. Roughly 9 milliliters of peripheral blood were drawn from each donor into EDTA-treated Vacutainer tubes. Ficoll-Paque density-gradient centrifugation was used to isolate PBMCs, with at least 6.5 million obtained per sample. Total RNA, at least 5 micrograms per sample, was extracted from PBMCs with Trizol reagent. Naive CD45RAhigh/CD27high T cell percentages were measured by flow cytometry on a PBMC aliquot from every donor. The library came from 5' RACE. The data were produced on an Illumina HiSeq 2500. A second roughly 6 to 11 cycle PCR used a sample-barcoded 5' primer and a J-beta primer mix. Each TCR beta cDNA molecule received a unique molecular identifier from a template-switch 5' adaptor carrying 12 random nucleotides. At least 3 million CDR3-containing paired-end reads were obtained from each sample. The Mint cDNA synthesis kit, primed by a TRBC-specific oligonucleotide, was used to synthesize first-strand cDNA from all RNA. After uracil-DNA glycosylase treatment, a first 18-cycle PCR used universal primers M1SS and BC2_uni_R on all cDNA. Concerning the study's data processing: Each sample was normalized by randomly selecting 1 million high-quality reads, each carrying a distinct molecular identifier. Instead of being binned into consensus sequences, reads with shared molecular identifiers were discarded. MiTCR, with a Q25 quality threshold and the strictest error-elimination algorithm, was used for CDR3 identification, clonotype clustering and error correction. A nonparametric unseen species model with Euler transformation was used to estimate lower-bound total TCR beta diversity. The public reads were run again by TCRdb, first through fastp at Q25 and then through MiXCR, and only productive beta chains were kept. Rows are unified per CDR3 protein, each entry keeping the most common DNA and genes. TCRdb assigned the V and J calls; the authors' analysis was not used. The sample data list around 870,000 distinct CDR3 sequences, and around 28% of these were observed just once. 15% to 20% of the sample comes from the top ten.

Measured from the cysteine to the phenylalanine, the CDR3 is 14 residues long. Solely the CDR3 DNA is kept, with 42 bases framed from the first base. From V the trimming removes 3 bases and from J it removes 4 bases, while the gene matches leave 6 bases of the junction unaccounted for. CDR1 and CDR2 were assigned from the germline V gene (reference sequence) as DFQATT and SNEGSKA. This TCR was recovered from a woman older than 75 in good health. The sequence links TRBV20-1 to TRBJ1-2, with TRBD1 identical over 9 junction bases. Sequencing was done on a sample of blood. The CDR3 has the sequence CSASPGTGSYGYTF. Read as DNA, the sequence is TGCAGTGCTAGTCCCGGGACAGGGAGCTATGGCTACACCTTC.